These T cell receptor beta chains were read from a single sample in a study of patients and donors after allogeneic stem cell transplantation. TCRdb re-analysed the RT-PCR reads in MiXCR, keeping a single row per CDR3 protein. The sample lists roughly 880,000 distinct CDR3 sequences, over 15% occurring once. The specimen was blood, either unsorted or a sorted T cell fraction (not recorded which). Receptors originate from a human donor who was either an allogeneic HSCT recipient or a stem cell or donor lymphocyte infusion donor (not recorded which). It is not recorded whose cells these are; they may come from a transplant donor. The conserved cysteine and the conserved F or W are not part of the CDR3 here.

V	J	CDR3
TRBV20-1	TRBJ1-2	SARLEYGYT
TRBV6-2/TRBV6-3	TRBJ1-5	ASSYFDGQPQH
TRBV4-1	TRBJ1-2	ASSQYSAKGYT
TRBV4-1	TRBJ1-1	ASSFIRGNTEAF
TRBV4-2	TRBJ2-3	ASSHRRSAEQSTDTQY
TRBV7-9	TRBJ2-1	ASSSLPGDEQF
TRBV12-3/TRBV12-4	TRBJ2-7	ASSRGTGISYEQY
TRBV27	TRBJ2-5	ASSSLAGVQETQY
TRBV29-1	TRBJ2-1	SAGTVYNEQF
TRBV9	TRBJ2-2	ASSVAGGRNTGELF
TRBV15	TRBJ1-5	ATSRDQGSLNQPQH
TRBV5-4	TRBJ2-4	ASSPPGGSAKNIQY
TRBV21-1	TRBJ2-3	ASSKGRGRSTDTQY
TRBV29-1	TRBJ2-1	SVEGSGNEQF
TRBV4-2	TRBJ2-3	ASSHLSSGEYTDTQY